The 17 T cell receptor beta chains presented below share a single source sample, sequenced in a study of human T cells and chemical hapten exposure. The time point denotes: patch test 3, about 24 weeks after DPC sensitization. Indicated treatment: therapeutic diphenylcyclopropenone sensitization with weekly scalp DPC. TCRdb ran MiXCR on the RACE reads and lists one entry per CDR3 protein. The sample yields more than 45,000 distinct CDR3 sequences, around 12% seen once. Sequencing was performed on whole blood, taken in connection with sensitization to the hapten diphenylcyclopropenone (DPC). These receptors originate from a man aged 25-40 years with alopecia areata. Some clones in this sample may be carry-over from other donors' samples.

This clonotype came up many times. The chain links TRBV4-3 to TRBJ2-2; D remains unclear. V was trimmed by 4 bases and J by 4 bases, leaving 7 bases between them. The CDR3 is made up of 13 amino acids. CDR1 is LGHNA, CDR2 YSLEER, per germline. The CDR3 is CASSPALTGELFF. For the CDR3, the DNA is TGCGCCAGCAGCCCAGCACTCACCGGGGAGCTGTTTTTT.

This clonotype has at least ten counts. The genes are TRBV29-1 and TRBJ2-2; D gene ambiguous. There are 14 residues in the CDR3. V shed 1 base and J shed 4 bases, with 10 bases lying between them. CDR1 is SQVTM, CDR2 ANQGSEA, per germline. CDR3 DNA sequence: TGCAGCGTTGAAGGTGGCGACTTCACCGGGGAGCTGTTTTTT. It encodes CSVEGGDFTGELFF.

In its sample, this clonotype was seen many times. This chain's CDR3 is CASSHAATGNDSPLHF. The CDR3 DNA sequence: TGTGCCAGCAGCCACGCCGCGACAGGGAATGATTCACCCCTCCACTTT. V gene TRBV6-2 or TRBV6-3 combines with J gene TRBJ1-6; 7 nucleotides line up with TRBD1. The CDR3 loop spans 16 amino acids. In germline, CDR1 is MNHEY, CDR2 SVGEGT. J lost 8 bases, V lost 6 bases, and 13 bases had no gene match.

Ten or more counts support this clonotype. The chain combines TRBV6-5 with TRBJ1-2; D perhaps matches TRBD1 (6 bases). This CDR3 spans 15 amino acids. CDR1 is MNHEY, CDR2 SVGAGI, per germline. The V gene lost 3 bases and the J gene lost 3 bases, with 14 bases spanning the gap. The CDR3, as DNA: TGTGCCAGCAGTTATAGATCAGGGGTTTACTATGGCTACACCTTC. It codes for CASSYRSGVYYGYTF.

In its sample, this clonotype was seen a few times. The chain uses TRBV7-2 and TRBJ1-1; D gene ambiguous. The ends were cut back, 2 bases at V and 1 base at J, with 11 bases in the middle. There are 15 residues in the CDR3. The germline gives CDR1 SGHTA, CDR2 FQGNSA. The CDR3 nucleotides are TGTGCCAGCAGCTTACTCAGTCGGGAGAACACTGAAGCTTTCTTT. Its protein product is CASSLLSRENTEAFF. Looking up the rest from reference TRBV7-2 and TRBJ1-1 gives the full variable domain: GAGVSQSPSNKVTEKGKDVELRCDPISGHTALYWYRQSLGQGLEFLIYFQGNSAPDKSGLPSDRFSAERTGGSVSTLTIQRTQQEDSAVYLCASSLLSRENTEAFFGQGTRLTVV.

The chain is built from TRBV6-6 and TRBJ2-5, with D possibly being TRBD1 or TRBD2 (6 bases each). This CDR3 spans 14 amino acids. CDR1 and CDR2 (germline): MNHNY, SVGAGI (reference sequence). The ends were cut back, 2 bases at V and 3 bases at J, with 10 bases in the middle. CDR3 bases: TGTGCCAGCAGTTACCGCGGGGACAAAGAGACCCAGTACTTC. Translating it yields CASSYRGDKETQYF.

Ten or more counts support this clonotype. The chain employs TRBV10-2 and TRBJ2-3; the D call may be TRBD1 or TRBD2 (5 bases each). Deletions cut 6 bases from V and 1 base from J, with 23 bases between. Germline lookup yields CDR1 WSHSY and CDR2 SAAADI. This CDR3 region has 18 residues. The CDR3 loop reads CASSVPSREQLRTDTQYF. In nucleotides, the CDR3 is TGCGCCAGCAGCGTCCCTTCCAGGGAGCAGCTTCGCACAGATACGCAGTATTTT.

The DNA for the CDR3 is TGTGCCAGCAGCTTAGCAGGGAAGCAAGAGACCCAGTACTTC. Residues: CASSLAGKQETQYF. This chain connects TRBV7-9 to TRBJ2-5; D is uncertain. This CDR3 contains 14 residues. Germline V gene sequence: CDR1 SEHNR, CDR2 FQNEAQ (reference sequence). V lost 0 bases and J lost 2, with 7 bases in between.

The chain uses TRBV6-5 and TRBJ1-2; D unresolved. V gave up 2 bases and J gave up 3 bases, with 10 bases separating them. From germline, CDR1 is MNHEY and CDR2 SVGAGI. There are 14 residues in the CDR3. This CDR3 reads CASSYAESYYGYTF. The CDR3 nucleotides read TGTGCCAGCAGTTACGCGGAGTCTTACTATGGCTACACCTTC.

Here the CDR3 DNA reads TGCGCCAGCAGCTTGGGACAGGCGAGGGAAGAGACCCAGTACTTC. Encoded protein: CASSLGQAREETQYF. The chain couples TRBV5-1 to TRBJ2-5; D is perhaps TRBD1 (6 bases). This CDR3 spans 15 amino acids. CDR1 SGHRS and CDR2 YFSETQ come from the germline V gene. Trimming left V 0 bases short and J 3 bases short, with 12 bases between.

The CDR3 DNA sequence: TGTGCCAGCTCACTGGCGACAGGGCTGAACACTGAAGCTTTCTTT. Translation: CASSLATGLNTEAFF. The V gene is TRBV18, the J gene TRBJ1-1, with 7 bases fitting TRBD1. Trimming took 4 bases from V and 0 from J; bases not matched to a gene: 5. The CDR3 totals 15 residues. Germline assignment: CDR1 KGHSH and CDR2 LQKENI.

This clonotype was recorded many times. The J gene is TRBJ1-4, the V gene TRBV20-1; D is undetermined. V was clipped by 2 bases and J by 4 bases, with 17 bases between them. Germline V gene data show CDR1 as DFQATT and CDR2 as SNEGSKA (reference sequence). The CDR3 length is 16 residues. CDR3 region: CSARSFLSGFNEKLFF. In nucleotides, the CDR3 is TGCAGTGCTAGAAGCTTCCTATCCGGTTTTAATGAAAAACTGTTTTTT.

There are many counts of this clonotype. The rearrangement joins TRBV10-3 to TRBJ2-3; tentative D call: TRBD1 (6 bases). Germline V gene lookup returns CDR1 ENHRY and CDR2 SYGVKD. The V end lost 0 bases, the J end lost 2 bases, and 9 bases lay between the germline ends. This CDR3 contains 15 residues. This CDR3 is CAISESGQITDTQYF. The CDR3 coding sequence is TGTGCCATCAGTGAGTCCGGACAGATCACAGATACGCAGTATTTT.

This clonotype was seen at least ten times. The J gene is TRBJ2-1, the V gene TRBV3-1; 7 bases match TRBD1. This CDR3 has 14 amino acids. Per the germline V gene, CDR1 is LGHDT and CDR2 is YNNKEL (reference sequence). V gave up 1 base and J gave up 7 bases; unmatched junction bases: 4. The DNA of the CDR3 is TGTGCCAGCAGCCAAGGGTACAGGGGAAATGAGCAGTTCTTC. It codes for CASSQGYRGNEQFF.

This clonotype was detected only a few times. The chain recombines TRBV6-5 with TRBJ2-1, with D possibly matching TRBD1 (6 bases). CDR3 length: 15 amino acids. Trimming stripped 0 bases from V and 4 bases from J, with 10 bases between. CDR1 is MNHEY and CDR2 is SVGAGI in the germline V gene. Here the CDR3 DNA reads TGTGCCAGCAGTTACTCGAACCAGGGGTACAATGAGCAGTTCTTC. Its protein product is CASSYSNQGYNEQFF.

The chain couples TRBV28 to TRBJ1-1, with a weak D call TRBD1 (6 bases). Trimming took 6 bases from V and 6 from J, leaving 11 bases between them. Looked up from germline, CDR1 is MDHEN and CDR2 is SYDVKM. The CDR3 length is 12 residues. CDR3 residues: CASSLQGPEAFF. CDR3 nucleotide sequence: TGTGCCAGCAGCCTACAGGGTCCTGAAGCTTTCTTT.

The CDR3 is CASSYSGGTYNEQFF. The CDR3 DNA reads TGTGCCAGCAGTTACTCAGGCGGAACCTACAATGAGCAGTTCTTC. V gene TRBV6-2 or TRBV6-3 combines with J gene TRBJ2-1; D unclear. Germline loops: CDR1 MNHEY, CDR2 SVGEGT. Trimming stripped 0 bases from V and 2 bases from J, with 8 bases between. The length of the CDR3 is 15 residues.